This TCR beta chain was identified during a study of molecular identifiers for immune sequencing clone quantification. Study-wide findings and caveats: For effector cells, clones above 20 RNA copies held over 98% of molecules; for naive cells, under 1%. Highly expanded clone sizes could be underestimated by identical TCR molecules that share a barcode.

Listed TCR primers, together with previously described methods, were used for the bulk TCR libraries. TCRdb analysed the PCR reads with MiXCR anew, one entry per CDR3 protein. The data show 490,000 or so distinct CDR3 sequences, around 21% seen once. The CDR3 spans 14 residues. Trimming at V came to 3 bases and at J to 7 bases, leaving 5 bases not matched to a gene. As concerns this clonotype: The antigen remains unidentified.

The sample comprised naive CD8+ T cells from blood, with Jurkat cell RNA spiked in. The subset here: FACS-sorted CD8+CD4-CCR7+CD45RA+ naive T cells. This sequence originates from a human donor in good health. Some libraries in this study had Jurkat cell RNA spiked in. J is TRBJ1-5 and V is TRBV12-3 or TRBV12-4; 8 bases match TRBD1. CDR3 sequence reads: CASSFGQGRQPQHF. CDR3 bases: TGTGCCAGCAGTTTTGGACAGGGACGGCAGCCCCAGCATTTT.